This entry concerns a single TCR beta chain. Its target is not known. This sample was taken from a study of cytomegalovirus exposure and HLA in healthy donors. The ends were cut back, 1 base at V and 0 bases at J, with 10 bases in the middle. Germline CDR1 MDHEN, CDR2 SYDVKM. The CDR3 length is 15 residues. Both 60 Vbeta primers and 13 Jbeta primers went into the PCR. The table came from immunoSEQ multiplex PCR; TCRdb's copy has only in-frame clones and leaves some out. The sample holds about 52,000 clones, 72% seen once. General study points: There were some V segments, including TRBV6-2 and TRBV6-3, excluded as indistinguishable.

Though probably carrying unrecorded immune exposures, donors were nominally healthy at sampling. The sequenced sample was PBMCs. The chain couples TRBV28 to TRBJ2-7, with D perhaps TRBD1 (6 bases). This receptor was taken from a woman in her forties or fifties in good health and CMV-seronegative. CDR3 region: CASSLSGTPSYEQYF. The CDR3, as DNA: TGTGCCAGCAGTTTATCCGGGACACCCTCCTACGAGCAGTACTTC.